Shown below are 13 T cell receptor beta chains from a single sample sequenced in a study of PD-L1 blockade in urothelial cancer. Time point denoted: pretreatment peripheral blood. This table comes from immunoSEQ multiplex PCR, and its TCRdb copy is limited to in-frame clones, with some not included. Among tens of thousands of clones, 90% were seen once, and the ten largest hold under 2%. The sample here was PBMCs, taken around atezolizumab (anti-PD-L1) treatment. The receptor source for this set is a man in his sixties with urothelial cancer.

The rearrangement uses TRBV28 and TRBJ2-4; TRBD1 might be the D (5 bases). Trimming removed 5 bases at V and 1 base at J, with 12 bases between. Looked up from germline, CDR1 is MDHEN and CDR2 is SYDVKM. The CDR3 extends over 15 amino acids. The DNA of the CDR3 is TGTGCCAGCAGTCAGATCAGGGTCGCCAAAAACATTCAGTACTTC. It specifies CASSQIRVAKNIQYF.

The chain couples TRBV7-3 to TRBJ2-7, with TRBD1 identical over 8 bases. This CDR3 has 15 amino acids. Per the germline V gene, CDR1 is SGHTA and CDR2 is FQGTGA. Germline trimming cut 1 base from V and 0 bases from J; bases unmatched to any gene: 2. In DNA, the CDR3 is TGTGCCAGCAGCTTAAGTGGGACAGGCTCCTACGAGCAGTACTTC. Translated, it gives CASSLSGTGSYEQYF.

The chain couples TRBV4-1 to TRBJ2-3, with 7 bases lining up with TRBD2. Germline V CDR1 and CDR2: MGHRA, YSYEKL. The ends lost 4 bases at V and 2 bases at J; junction bases unmatched: 3. This CDR3 is 14 amino acids long. CDR3 bases: TGCGCCAGCAGCCCAGCGGGGAACACAGATACGCAGTATTTT. This gives the protein CASSPAGNTDTQYF.

This clone has a single count. The V and J genes are TRBV6-6 and TRBJ1-5; 7 positions match TRBD1. The CDR3 is made up of 16 amino acids. Germline loops: CDR1 MNHNY, CDR2 SVGAGI (reference sequence). V trimming: 4 bases; J trimming: 0 bases; junction bases outside the gene matches: 6. The CDR3 spells CASSSGTAVSNQPQHF. CDR3 bases: TGTGCCAGCAGTTCAGGGACAGCCGTTAGCAATCAGCCCCAGCATTTT.

The rearrangement joins TRBV7-2 to TRBJ2-7, with 10 bases aligning to TRBD2. Losses at the gene ends were 1 base for V and 4 bases for J; bases not matched to a gene: 7. Germline V gene sequence: CDR1 SGHTA, CDR2 FQGNSA. The CDR3 extends over 16 amino acids. DNA for the CDR3: TGTGCCAGCAGCTTAGGGACTAGCGGAGTTGGGTACGAGCAGTACTTC. It is translated as CASSLGTSGVGYEQYF. Filled out from reference TRBV7-2 and TRBJ2-7, the complete variable domain reads GAGVSQSPSNKVTEKGKDVELRCDPISGHTALYWYRQSLGQGLEFLIYFQGNSAPDKSGLPSDRFSAERTGGSVSTLTIQRTQQEDSAVYLCASSLGTSGVGYEQYFGPGTRLTVT.

This rearrangement joins TRBV18 to TRBJ1-2; 12 nucleotides agree with TRBD1. The CDR3 extends over 14 amino acids. The germline CDR1 and CDR2 sequences are KGHSH and LQKENI. Trimming took 6 bases from V and 5 from J; bases not matched to a gene: 4. The CDR3 DNA reads TGTGCCAGCTCGCGGGACAGGGGGCAATATGGCTACACCTTC. It specifies CASSRDRGQYGYTF.

The chain couples TRBV19 to TRBJ1-6; D gene unclear. The CDR3 sequence is 17 residues long. Trimming left V 1 base short and J 5 bases short, with 15 bases between. CDR1 is LNHDA and CDR2 is SQIVND in the germline V gene (reference sequence). CDR3 nucleotide sequence: TGTGCCAGTAGTATAGGGTTCGGCCGCGGGAATAATTCACCCCTCCACTTT. Amino acid sequence: CASSIGFGRGNNSPLHF.

The CDR3 here is CASSMRQGNTEAFF. The CDR3 DNA sequence: TGTGCCAGTAGTATGCGACAGGGCAACACTGAAGCTTTCTTT. This chain connects TRBV19 to TRBJ1-1; 7 positions match TRBD1. The CDR3 totals 14 residues. Germline loops: CDR1 LNHDA, CDR2 SQIVND (reference sequence). Unmatched junction bases numbered 3, after V lost 3 bases and J lost 2 bases.

This clone came up once. The chain employs TRBV28 and TRBJ2-7, with unresolved D. Trimming pared 3 bases from V and 4 bases from J, leaving 7 bases between. This CDR3 contains 12 residues. Germline V gene data show CDR1 as MDHEN and CDR2 as SYDVKM. The CDR3 coding sequence is TGTGCCAGCAGTTTTCTCAGGTACGAGCAGTACTTC. As protein: CASSFLRYEQYF.

The V call is TRBV27, the J call TRBJ1-1; D not resolved. The CDR3 totals 13 residues. Trimming removed 2 bases from V and 1 base from J, with 5 bases in between. CDR1 and CDR2 (germline): MNHEY, SMNVEV (reference sequence). The CDR3 nucleotides read TGTGCCAGCAGTTTAACTGCGAACACTGAAGCTTTCTTT. This encodes CASSLTANTEAFF.

V gene TRBV18 combines with J gene TRBJ2-5, with D tentatively TRBD2 (5 bases). The CDR3 contains 15 residues. V lost 3 bases and J lost 2, with 13 bases in between. Germline V gene sequence: CDR1 KGHSH, CDR2 LQKENI. CDR3 loop: CASSPVGEFQETQYF. The CDR3 DNA reads TGTGCCAGCTCACCGGTCGGGGAGTTTCAAGAGACCCAGTACTTC.

The chain joins TRBV29-1 to TRBJ2-1, with unresolved D. The CDR3 length is 13 residues. CDR1 and CDR2 from the germline V gene are SQVTM and ANQGSEA. The ends were cut back, 8 bases at V and 2 bases at J, with 13 bases in the middle. The CDR3 region is CSTRGTPYNEQFF. DNA of the CDR3: TGCAGCACACGAGGTACCCCCTACAATGAGCAGTTCTTC.

The J gene is TRBJ2-7, the V gene TRBV7-2, with D possibly being TRBD2 (6 bases). Trimming cost V 1 base and J 2 bases, with 12 bases left between them. Germline V gene lookup returns CDR1 SGHTA and CDR2 FQGNSA. The CDR3 runs to 15 residues. The CDR3 protein is CASSLVGGSTYEQYF. CDR3 DNA sequence: TGTGCCAGCAGCTTAGTCGGGGGTTCCACCTACGAGCAGTACTTC.